The T cell receptor (beta chain) under discussion was sequenced for a study of cytomegalovirus exposure and HLA in healthy donors. The PCR employed 60 Vbeta primers together with 13 Jbeta primers. The method was immunoSEQ multiplex PCR; TCRdb's version includes in-frame clones alone and lacks a portion of them. This table has some 200,000 clones, 82% appearing once. Whole-study findings and limits: In a later analysis, DRB1 alleles had the most associated TCRs; HLA-C alleles the fewest.

The CDR3 length is 16 residues. Germline V gene lookup returns CDR1 ENHRY and CDR2 SYGVKD. V lost 10 bases and J 0 bases, leaving 21 bases between the germline ends. Remarks on this clone: Its antigen is as yet unknown.

The specimen was PBMCs. This clonotype was sampled from a woman aged 50 to 60 in good health and CMV-seropositive. The genes are TRBV10-3 and TRBJ1-1, with D possibly matching TRBD1 (5 bases). DNA of the CDR3: TGTGCCACCTCAGACAGTAGTTCGAACATGAACACTGAAGCTTTCTTT. Amino acid sequence: CATSDSSSNMNTEAFF.